Shown below are 7 T cell receptor beta chains from a single sample sequenced in a study of post-analysis software for immune sequencing data. Study-level findings and limits: Controls showed lower frequencies than patients for five or six TRBV segments, and TRBV5-6, TRBV5-1 and TRBV20-1 were among these.

Which antigens these TCRs recognize remains unknown. TCR beta cDNA libraries had unique molecular identifiers. Each CDR3 protein gets one entry after TCRdb re-called the PCR reads with MiXCR. The table includes 650,000 to 850,000 distinct CDR3 sequences, approximately 44% detected once. The specimen sequenced was blood. These receptors all stem from a girl between 10 and 17 years old with multiple sclerosis.

This clonotype was counted a few times. The chain links TRBV11-2 to TRBJ2-1, with D possibly TRBD2 on 5 matching bases. Trimming took off 8 bases at V and 5 bases at J, with 13 bases between the two ends. CDR1 and CDR2 (germline): SGHAT, FQNNGV. The CDR3 runs to 13 residues. The CDR3 spells CASRQISDNEQFF. The CDR3 coding sequence is TGTGCCAGCCGCCAGATTAGCGACAATGAGCAGTTCTTC.

This chain connects TRBV19 to TRBJ1-2; D ambiguous. CDR3 size: 13 residues. Trimming removed 2 bases at V and 6 bases at J, with 10 bases between. Germline CDR1 and CDR2: LNHDA and SQIVND (reference sequence). The CDR3 DNA is TGTGCCAGTAGTATACTCGGAGGAGATGGCTACACCTTC. This encodes CASSILGGDGYTF.

The chain is built from TRBV7-2 and TRBJ2-3; D possibly corresponds to TRBD2 (5 bases). CDR3 length equals 16 residues. The germline V gene encodes CDR1 SGHTA and CDR2 FQGNSA. V was trimmed by 1 base and J by 6 bases, leaving 17 bases between them. CDR3 residues: CASSLVGGFGGDTQYF. CDR3 DNA: TGTGCCAGCAGCTTAGTCGGCGGTTTCGGAGGCGATACGCAGTATTTT.

This clonotype has more than one count but fewer than ten. The rearrangement joins TRBV5-1 to TRBJ2-7; TRBD1 is a possible D gene (5 bases). There are 14 residues in the CDR3. In germline, CDR1 is SGHRS, CDR2 YFSETQ. V gave up 5 bases and J gave up 2 bases, with 14 bases separating them. The DNA of the CDR3 is TGCGCCAGCAGATCGACAGCGTCTACCTACGAGCAGTACTTC. This gives the protein CASRSTASTYEQYF.

This clonotype was seen a few times. The CDR3 region is CASSLSSDEQFF. Written as DNA, the CDR3 is TGTGCCAGCAGTTTATCGAGTGATGAGCAGTTCTTC. The J gene is TRBJ2-1, the V gene TRBV27; no firm D call. The CDR3 length is 12 residues. Looked up from germline, CDR1 is MNHEY and CDR2 is SMNVEV (reference sequence). Trimming pared 0 bases from V and 8 bases from J, leaving 5 bases between.

This clonotype was found a few times. The V and J genes are TRBV12-3 or TRBV12-4 and TRBJ2-1; D is uncertain. V dropped 8 bases and J dropped 0 bases, with 11 bases sitting between them. There are 14 residues in the CDR3. In DNA form, the CDR3 reads TGTGCCAGCCAGCTACTAAGCTCCTACAATGAGCAGTTCTTC. As protein: CASQLLSSYNEQFF.

This clonotype was seen at least ten times. CDR3 residues: CASGLATGGQETQYF. DNA of the CDR3: TGTGCTAGTGGTTTGGCAACGGGAGGTCAAGAGACCCAGTACTTC. The rearrangement uses TRBV12-5 and TRBJ2-5, with 7 bases fitting TRBD2. The CDR3 runs 15 residues. Germline V gene data show CDR1 as LGHNT and CDR2 as FRNRAP. Germline trimming cut 1 base from V and 2 bases from J; bases unmatched to any gene: 4.